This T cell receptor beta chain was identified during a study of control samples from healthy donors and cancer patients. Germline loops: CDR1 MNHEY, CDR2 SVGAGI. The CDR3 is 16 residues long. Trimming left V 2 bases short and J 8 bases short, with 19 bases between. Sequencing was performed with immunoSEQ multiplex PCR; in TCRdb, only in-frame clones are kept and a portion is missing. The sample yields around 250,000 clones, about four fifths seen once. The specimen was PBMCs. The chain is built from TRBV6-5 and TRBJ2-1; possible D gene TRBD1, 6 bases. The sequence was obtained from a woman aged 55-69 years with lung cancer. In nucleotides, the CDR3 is TGTGCCAGCAGTTACGGGTTGGCCAGGGGAAGGCATGAGCAGTTCTTC. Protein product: CASSYGLARGRHEQFF.